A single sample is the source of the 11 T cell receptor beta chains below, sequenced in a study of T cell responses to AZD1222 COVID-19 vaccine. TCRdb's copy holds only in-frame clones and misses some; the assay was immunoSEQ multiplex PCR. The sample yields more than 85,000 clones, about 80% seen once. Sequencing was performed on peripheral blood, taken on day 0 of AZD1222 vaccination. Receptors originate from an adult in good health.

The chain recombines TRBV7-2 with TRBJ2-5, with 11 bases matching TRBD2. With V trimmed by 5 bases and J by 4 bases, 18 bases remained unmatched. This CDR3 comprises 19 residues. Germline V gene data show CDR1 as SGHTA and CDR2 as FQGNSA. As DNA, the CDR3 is TGTGCCAGCAGCCCCCGGGCCCTGGTAGCGGGGGGGCTAGGAGAGACCCAGTACTTC. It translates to CASSPRALVAGGLGETQYF.

CDR3 in DNA: TGTGCCAGCAGTGAAGCCGCGGACAGGTATGGTAACGAGCAGTACTTC. Residues: CASSEAADRYGNEQYF. The chain employs TRBV2 and TRBJ2-7, with 7 bases aligning to TRBD1. Germline assignment: CDR1 SNHLY and CDR2 FYNNEI. The CDR3 is 16 residues long. Trimming cost V 0 bases and J 5 bases; bases outside gene matches: 10.

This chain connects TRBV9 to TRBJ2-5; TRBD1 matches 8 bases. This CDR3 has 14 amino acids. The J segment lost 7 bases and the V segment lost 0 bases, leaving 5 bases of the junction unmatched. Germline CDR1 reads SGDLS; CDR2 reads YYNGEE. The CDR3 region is CASSVGQGIGTQYF. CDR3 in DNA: TGTGCCAGCAGCGTAGGACAGGGGATAGGGACCCAGTACTTC.

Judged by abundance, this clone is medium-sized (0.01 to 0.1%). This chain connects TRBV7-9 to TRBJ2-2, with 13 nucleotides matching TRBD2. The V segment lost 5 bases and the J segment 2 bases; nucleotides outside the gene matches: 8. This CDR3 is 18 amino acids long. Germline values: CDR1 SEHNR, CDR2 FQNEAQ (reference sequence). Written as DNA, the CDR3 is TGTGCCAGCAGCCCCCGGACTAGCGGGGGTCGTAACACCGGGGAGCTGTTTTTT. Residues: CASSPRTSGGRNTGELFF. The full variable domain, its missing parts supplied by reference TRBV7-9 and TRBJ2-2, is DTGVSQNPRHKITKRGQNVTFRCDPISEHNRLYWYRQTLGQGPEFLTYFQNEAQLEKSRLLSDRFSAERPKGSFSTLEIQRTEQGDSAMYLCASSPRTSGGRNTGELFFGEGSRLTVL.

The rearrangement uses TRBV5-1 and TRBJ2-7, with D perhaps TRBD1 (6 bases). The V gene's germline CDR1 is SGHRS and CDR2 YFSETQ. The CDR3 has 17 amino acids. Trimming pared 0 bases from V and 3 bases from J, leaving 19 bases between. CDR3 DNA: TGCGCCAGCAGCTTGGAAGGCAGGGTGTCAGGGGTCTACGAGCAGTACTTC. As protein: CASSLEGRVSGVYEQYF.

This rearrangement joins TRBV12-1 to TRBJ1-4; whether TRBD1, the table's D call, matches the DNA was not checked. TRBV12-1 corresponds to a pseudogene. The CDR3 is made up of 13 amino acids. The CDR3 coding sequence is TGTGCCAGCCCGGGGACAGGGGGCGAAAAACTGTTTTTT. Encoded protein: CASPGTGGEKLFF.

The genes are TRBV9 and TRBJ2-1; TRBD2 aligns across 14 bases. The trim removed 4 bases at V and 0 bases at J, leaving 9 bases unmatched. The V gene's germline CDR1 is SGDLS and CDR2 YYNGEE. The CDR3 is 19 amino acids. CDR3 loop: CASSPRLAGGLVSYNEQFF. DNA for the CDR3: TGTGCCAGCAGCCCAAGACTAGCGGGGGGGTTAGTCTCCTACAATGAGCAGTTCTTC.

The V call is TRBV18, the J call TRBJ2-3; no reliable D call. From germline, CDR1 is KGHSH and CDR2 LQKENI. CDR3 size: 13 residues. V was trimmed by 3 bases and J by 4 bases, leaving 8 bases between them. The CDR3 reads CASSPITADTQYF. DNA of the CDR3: TGTGCCAGCTCACCGATAACTGCAGATACGCAGTATTTT.

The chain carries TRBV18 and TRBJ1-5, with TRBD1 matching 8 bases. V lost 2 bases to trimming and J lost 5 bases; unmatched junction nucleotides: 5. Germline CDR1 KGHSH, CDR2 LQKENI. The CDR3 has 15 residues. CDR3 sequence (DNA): TGTGCCAGCTCACCATTGCAGGGGGCTGATCAGCCCCAGCATTTT. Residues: CASSPLQGADQPQHF.

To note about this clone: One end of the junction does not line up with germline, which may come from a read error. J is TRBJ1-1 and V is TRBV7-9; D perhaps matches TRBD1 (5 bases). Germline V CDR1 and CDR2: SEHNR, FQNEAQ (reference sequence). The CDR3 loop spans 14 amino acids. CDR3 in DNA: TGCGCCAGCAGCTTAACGGGGGGTCGGACTGAAGCTTTCTTT. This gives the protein CASSLTGGRTEAFF.

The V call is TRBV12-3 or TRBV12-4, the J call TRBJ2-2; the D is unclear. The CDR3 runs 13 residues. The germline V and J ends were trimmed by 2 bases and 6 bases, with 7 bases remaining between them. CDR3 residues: CASSLLEAGELFF. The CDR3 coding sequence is TGTGCCAGCAGTTTACTGGAAGCCGGGGAGCTGTTTTTT.